Only a few counts were recorded for the clone carrying this T cell receptor (beta chain). Its antigen is not known. The method was immunoSEQ multiplex PCR; TCRdb's version includes in-frame clones alone and lacks a portion of them. The repertoire holds under 12,000 clones, about two thirds seen once, with roughly 7.1% in the top ten. The CDR3 has 13 amino acids. V gave up 6 bases and J gave up 5 bases; unmatched junction bases: 4. CDR1 is MNHNS and CDR2 is SASEGT in the germline V gene. This record comes from a study of T cell repertoires in ileal Crohn's disease. Turning to the study itself: About 37% were active smokers at surgery; median disease duration was 7.9 years. Overall study results and limits: All patients with clonality above 26.8% had endoscopic recurrence.

Time point given: neoterminal ileum biopsy at postoperative endoscopy, about 6 months after surgery. Adults with ileal or ileocolonic Crohn's disease and an indication for resection were eligible. The clonotype comes from an adult with Crohn's disease. The material sequenced was ileal tissue. The chain links TRBV6-1 to TRBJ1-1; 9 positions agree with TRBD1. The CDR3 nucleotides are TGTGCCAGCAGCTACAGGGGGCTGACTGAAGCTTTCTTT. Amino acid sequence: CASSYRGLTEAFF.